This TCR beta chain was sequenced in a study of human T cells and chemical hapten exposure. MiXCR, applied by TCRdb to the RACE reads, yields one record per CDR3 protein. The sample shows over 50,000 distinct CDR3 sequences, approximately 9.6% of them seen only once. This clonotype occurred many times. Described time point: pre-sensitization, week 0. Specified treatment: therapeutic diphenylcyclopropenone sensitization with weekly scalp DPC. Before extraction, the whole blood was not fractionated, and total RNA was taken from it. The J segment lost 7 bases and the V segment lost 1 base, leaving 4 bases of the junction unmatched. The germline V gene has CDR1 LGHDT and CDR2 YNNKEL (reference sequence). This CDR3 has 14 residues.

This receptor was obtained from a woman in her 30s with alopecia areata. Some clones in this sample may be carry-over from other donors' samples. The chain joins TRBV3-1 to TRBJ1-5, with TRBD1 matching over 7 bases. The sample consisted of whole blood, taken in connection with sensitization to the hapten diphenylcyclopropenone (DPC). CDR3 in DNA: TGTGCCAGCAGCCAAGTGAGGGGGCAACAGCCCCAGCATTTT. Its protein is CASSQVRGQQPQHF.